The source of this T cell receptor (beta chain) is a study of blood T cell repertoires in COVID-19. Study details: Spain, Italy and the United States supplied samples that represented acute and convalescent COVID-19. In each case, the material was cDNA or gDNA derived from T cells, B-cell-depleted T cells, or PBMCs.

Methods used by the authors: Estimation of nucleated cell counts relied on the amplification of reference gene primers. Measured with immunoSEQ multiplex PCR; TCRdb has only the in-frame clones, and not every one. The V and J calls and clone size are taken from that table; D and trimming were inferred from the DNA. Among 75,000 to 90,000 clones listed, roughly 86% were seen once. Germline V gene sequence: CDR1 SGHDT, CDR2 YYEEEE. The length of the CDR3 is 15 residues. The V segment lost 5 bases and the J segment 0 bases; nucleotides outside the gene matches: 7. Sequenced material: peripheral blood. The J gene is TRBJ2-7, the V gene TRBV5-6; 8 nucleotides align to TRBD2. This receptor was obtained from a man aged 45 to 65 with active or convalescent COVID-19. CDR3 in amino acids: CASSSKRGSSYEQYF. CDR3 DNA sequence: TGTGCCAGCAGTTCTAAGCGGGGGAGCTCCTACGAGCAGTACTTC.